This passage covers 6 T cell receptor beta chains from one sample sequenced in a study of T cell responses to AZD1222 COVID-19 vaccine. The protocol was immunoSEQ multiplex PCR, while the TCRdb copy is restricted to in-frame clones and leaves out a portion. This repertoire shows 150,000 to 200,000 clones, roughly 88% found once; its top ten account for approximately 0.97%. Sequenced here: peripheral blood, sampled on day 0 of AZD1222 vaccination. All receptors come from an adult in good health.

Only one count was recorded for this clone. The CDR3 region has the DNA TGTGCCAGCAGCGCCCCGGGGGCGGCGGAGACCCAGTACTTC. Protein sequence: CASSAPGAAETQYF. The rearrangement links TRBV9 to TRBJ2-5; possibly TRBD1 or TRBD2 for D (6 bases each). Germline loops: CDR1 SGDLS, CDR2 YYNGEE. V was clipped by 3 bases and J by 5 bases, with 14 bases between them. The CDR3 length is 14 residues.

The chain carries TRBV11-3 and TRBJ2-1; possible D gene TRBD2, 7 bases. The CDR3 runs to 16 residues. V was trimmed by 5 bases and J by 4 bases, leaving 18 bases between them. Germline V CDR1 and CDR2: SGHNT, YENEEA. The CDR3 reads CASSPTGGPRYNEQFF. The CDR3 region has the DNA TGTGCCAGCAGCCCTACCGGGGGGCCGAGATACAATGAGCAGTTCTTC.

The rearrangement uses TRBV6-2 or TRBV6-3 and TRBJ2-7, with TRBD2 matching over 8 bases. This CDR3 comprises 15 residues. The V and J ends lost 4 bases and 3 bases, in that order; junction bases with no gene match: 8. Germline V gene lookup returns CDR1 MNHEY and CDR2 SVGEGT. The CDR3 nucleotides read TGTGCCAGCAGTTGGTCAGCGGGGGTGGTCTACGAGCAGTACTTC. Translation: CASSWSAGVVYEQYF.

This rearrangement joins TRBV13 to TRBJ2-1; possibly TRBD1 for D (5 bases). The germline CDR1 and CDR2 sequences are PRHDT and FYEKMQ (reference sequence). The ends were cut back, 5 bases at V and 0 bases at J, with 11 bases in the middle. CDR3 length equals 15 residues. The DNA of the CDR3 is TGTGCCAGCAGCATGGACACGAGCTCCTACAATGAGCAGTTCTTC. This encodes CASSMDTSSYNEQFF. The whole variable domain, remainder taken from reference TRBV13 and TRBJ2-1, is AAGVIQSPRHLIKEKRETATLKCYPIPRHDTVYWYQQGPGQDPQFLISFYEKMQSDKGSIPDRFSAQQFSDYHSELNMSSLELGDSALYFCASSMDTSSYNEQFFGPGTRLTVL.

This clone was detected only once. Mismatch with germline at one junction end may stem from a read error. V gene TRBV7-7 combines with J gene TRBJ2-3; possibly TRBD1 or TRBD2 for D (6 bases each). There are 15 residues in the CDR3. Germline CDR1 SSHAT, CDR2 FNYEAQ (reference sequence). This CDR3 is CASSSGAYGADTQYF. The CDR3 DNA follows: TGTGCTAGCAGCTCGGGGGCCTACGGGGCGGATACGCAGTATTTT.

The genes are TRBV28 and TRBJ2-2; perhaps TRBD1 as D (6 bases). The CDR3 contains 14 residues. The ends were cut back, 6 bases at V and 3 bases at J, with 11 bases in the middle. CDR1 and CDR2 from the germline V gene are MDHEN and SYDVKM. In DNA, the CDR3 is TGTGCCAGCAGCAGACAGGTCCACACCGGGGAGCTGTTTTTT. Translating it yields CASSRQVHTGELFF.